This T cell receptor beta chain was captured by sequencing in a study of blood T cell repertoires in COVID-19. The V segment lost 3 bases and the J segment 6 bases; nucleotides outside the gene matches: 5. This CDR3 spans 14 amino acids. CDR1 is LNHDA and CDR2 is SQIVND in the germline V gene (reference sequence). Sequencing used immunoSEQ multiplex PCR; TCRdb keeps in-frame clones, though not all of them. The repertoire holds 260,000 or so clones, with about 80% as singletons. The chain uses TRBV19 and TRBJ1-5, with TRBD1 matching over 7 bases. The specimen was PBMCs or T cells enriched from blood (not recorded which). The TCR was taken from a woman between 40 and 50 years old who had been exposed to COVID-19. The CDR3 DNA sequence: TGTGCCAGTAGTATTAAGGGGGCCGTTCAGCCCCAGCATTTT. It yields the protein CASSIKGAVQPQHF.